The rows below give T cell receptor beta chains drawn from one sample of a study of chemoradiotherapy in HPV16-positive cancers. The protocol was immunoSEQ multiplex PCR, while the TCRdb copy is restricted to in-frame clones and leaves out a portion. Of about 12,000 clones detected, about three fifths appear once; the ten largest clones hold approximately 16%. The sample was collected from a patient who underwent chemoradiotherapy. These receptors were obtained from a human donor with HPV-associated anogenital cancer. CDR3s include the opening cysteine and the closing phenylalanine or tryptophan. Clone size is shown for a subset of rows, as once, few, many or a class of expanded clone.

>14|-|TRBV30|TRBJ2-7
CAWSVWGLAHEQYF
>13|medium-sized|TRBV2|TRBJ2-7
CASSEDSGYEQYF
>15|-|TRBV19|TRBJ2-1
CASNPTGTPGNEQFF
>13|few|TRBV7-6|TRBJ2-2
CASSPQNTGELFF
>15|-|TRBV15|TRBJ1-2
CATSRDREAVYGYTF
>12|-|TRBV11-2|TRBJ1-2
CASSLAGYGYTF
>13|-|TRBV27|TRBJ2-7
CASSWRSGGEQYF
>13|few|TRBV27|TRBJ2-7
CASSLGRTYEQYF
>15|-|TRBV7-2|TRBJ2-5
CASSSLRDYQETQYF
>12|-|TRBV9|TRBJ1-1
CASGQGDTEAFF
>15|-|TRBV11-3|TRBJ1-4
CASSLYGATNEKLFF
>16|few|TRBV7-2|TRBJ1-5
CASSLFGGRTNQPQHF
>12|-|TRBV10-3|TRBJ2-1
CAISPANNEQFF
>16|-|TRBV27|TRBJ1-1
CASSPTGTQLYTEAFF
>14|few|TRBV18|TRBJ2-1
CASSPTTDYNEQFF
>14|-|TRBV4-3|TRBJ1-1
CASSLTIQNTEAFF
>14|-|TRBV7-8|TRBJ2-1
CASSPTRYYNEQFF
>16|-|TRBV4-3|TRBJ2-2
CASSQDSSSWTGELFF
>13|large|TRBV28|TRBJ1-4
CASSSTIDEKLFF
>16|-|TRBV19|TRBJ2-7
CASSRTISGSSYEQYF
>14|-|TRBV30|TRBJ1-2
CAWSRGQSYYGYTF
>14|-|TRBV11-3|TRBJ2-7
CASGKTGLVYEQYF
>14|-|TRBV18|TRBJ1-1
CASSPKGAYTEAFF
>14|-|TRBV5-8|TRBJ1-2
CASTPGQGDYGYTF
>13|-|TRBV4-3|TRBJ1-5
CASSQGGLQPQHF
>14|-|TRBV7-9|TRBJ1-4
CASSFSTAGEKLFF
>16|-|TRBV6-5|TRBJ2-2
CASSYLRGGRTGELFF
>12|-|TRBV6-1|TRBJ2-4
CASSELGGVGDF